This entry lists 12 T cell receptor beta chains sequenced from one sample in a study of cytomegalovirus exposure and HLA in healthy donors (dated by TCRdb to the late 2010s). The library was made by the immunoSEQ multiplex PCR assay. For the multiplex PCR, a mixture combining 60 forward primers for TCR Vbeta segments and 13 reverse primers for TCR Jbeta segments was used. TCRdb holds this immuneACCESS table with in-frame rearrangements only. Some clones are missing; in checked studies, unresolved V genes explain under half, and the rest has no known cause. The sample contains 80,000 or so clones, 75% to 85% of them found a single time. The top ten constitute 2.5% to 3.5% of the sample. The sequenced sample was PBMCs. The receptors originated from a man in his fifties in good health and CMV-seropositive.

This clone was seen more than once but under ten times. V is TRBV9 and J is TRBJ1-2; 12 bases agree with TRBD1. V lost 2 bases to trimming and J lost 8 bases; unmatched junction nucleotides: 4. Germline V gene sequence: CDR1 SGDLS, CDR2 YYNGEE. The CDR3 consists of 14 residues. CDR3 bases: TGTGCCAGCAGCGTGGGACAGGGGGCGGAAGGCTACACCTTC. Translation gives CASSVGQGAEGYTF. Using reference TRBV9 and TRBJ1-2 for the parts outside the CDR3, the full variable domain is DSGVTQTPKHLITATGQRVTLRCSPRSGDLSVYWYQQSLDQGLQFLIQYYNGEERAKGNILERFSAQQFPDLHSELNLSSLELGDSALYFCASSVGQGAEGYTFGSGTRLTVV.

The chain links TRBV15 to TRBJ1-5; D is uncertain. Germline CDR1 reads LNHNV; CDR2 reads YYDKDF (reference sequence). This CDR3 contains 13 residues. V was pared by 3 bases and J by 9 bases, with 12 bases between. In nucleotides, the CDR3 is TGTGCCACCAGCAGTGCGGCGGCGGGGCCCCAGCATTTT. Residues: CATSSAAAGPQHF.

This clone was observed once. The CDR3 loop reads CASSIKGDEQYF. In DNA form, the CDR3 reads TGTGCCAGTAGTATAAAGGGGGACGAGCAGTACTTC. The V and J genes are TRBV19 and TRBJ2-7; tentative D call: TRBD1 (6 bases). Germline V lookup: CDR1 LNHDA, CDR2 SQIVND (reference sequence). The CDR3 length is 12 residues. Between the trimmed V and J ends, which lost 2 bases and 5 bases, there was a span of 7 bases.

This clone was seen only a few times. This chain connects TRBV5-5 to TRBJ2-7, with D possibly being TRBD1 (6 bases). CDR3 length equals 18 residues. The ends were cut back, 0 bases at V and 3 bases at J, with 22 bases in the middle. Germline V gene sequence: CDR1 SGHKS, CDR2 YYEKEE (reference sequence). The CDR3 nucleotides read TGTGCCAGCAGCTTGGAAGAGGAAACAGGGACGAGGGTCTACGAGCAGTACTTC. Its protein product is CASSLEEETGTRVYEQYF. Supplemented by reference TRBV5-5 and TRBJ2-7, the full variable domain reads DAGVTQSPTHLIKTRGQQVTLRCSPISGHKSVSWYQQVLGQGPQFIFQYYEKEERGRGNFPDRFSARQFPNYSSELNVNALLLGDSALYLCASSLEEETGTRVYEQYFGPGTRLTVT.

This clone was seen just once. J is TRBJ1-2 and V is TRBV4-1; the D gene is possibly TRBD1 (6 bases). Trimming took 2 bases from V and 1 from J, leaving 8 bases between them. CDR1 and CDR2 from the germline V gene are MGHRA and YSYEKL. This CDR3 comprises 14 residues. For the CDR3, the DNA is TGCGCCAGCAGCCAACCGGGACATAACTATGGCTACACCTTC. Protein sequence: CASSQPGHNYGYTF.

As concerns this clone: A read error may account for a junction end that differs from germline. The chain recombines TRBV7-9 with TRBJ1-4; D is unclear. Germline V gene lookup returns CDR1 SEHNR and CDR2 FQNEAQ (reference sequence). The CDR3 extends over 16 amino acids. DNA for the CDR3: TGTTCCAGCAGCTTCCCACCGGGAGGGACTAATGAAAAACTGTTTTTT. This gives the protein CSSSFPPGGTNEKLFF.

This chain joins TRBV7-9 and TRBJ1-3; weak D call: TRBD1 (5 bases). The CDR3 covers 16 residues. Germline-derived CDR1 and CDR2 are SEHNR and FQNEAQ (reference sequence). Trimming cost V 1 base and J 0 bases, with 10 bases left between them. In DNA form, the CDR3 reads TGTGCCAGCAGCTTAGGACAGCCAAACTCTGGAAACACCATATATTTT. Protein: CASSLGQPNSGNTIYF.

The chain couples TRBV9 to TRBJ2-1, with 11 bases that match TRBD2. The CDR3 runs 17 residues. The trim removed 3 bases at V and 9 bases at J, leaving 14 bases unmatched. Germline loops: CDR1 SGDLS, CDR2 YYNGEE. In nucleotides, the CDR3 is TGTGCCAGCAGCGCCCGCCTGTTAGCGGGAGGGAGAGGTGAGCAGTTCTTC. Translating gives CASSARLLAGGRGEQFF.

The genes are TRBV19 and TRBJ1-1; D not resolved. V lost 5 bases, J lost 1 base, and 8 bases lay in between. This CDR3 contains 13 residues. CDR1 LNHDA and CDR2 SQIVND come from the germline V gene (reference sequence). The CDR3 nucleotides read TGTGCCAGTAGTTCCGGTACGAACACTGAAGCTTTCTTT. Protein product: CASSSGTNTEAFF. The full variable domain, in which reference TRBV19 and TRBJ1-1 provide the parts outside the CDR3, is DGGITQSPKYLFRKEGQNVTLSCEQNLNHDAMYWYRQDPGQGLRLIYYSQIVNDFQKGDIAEGYSVSREKKESFPLTVTSAQKNPTAFYLCASSSGTNTEAFFGQGTRLTVV.

The gene calls are TRBV10-3 and TRBJ2-1, with 12 bases identical to TRBD1. This CDR3 is built from 14 residues. The germline gives CDR1 ENHRY, CDR2 SYGVKD. After removal of 11 bases from V and 9 bases from J, the junction contained 11 bases not matched to a gene. CDR3 residues: CASTRDRGLSEQFF. In nucleotides, the CDR3 is TGTGCCTCGACGAGGGACAGGGGGCTTAGTGAGCAGTTCTTC.

This clone was observed a few times. The CDR3 spells CASSWRVGPYNEKLFF. CDR3 bases: TGTGCCAGCAGCTGGAGAGTGGGGCCTTATAATGAAAAACTGTTTTTT. The chain links TRBV5-6 to TRBJ1-4; tentatively, D is TRBD1 (5 bases). V dropped 3 bases and J dropped 4 bases, with 16 bases sitting between them. The CDR3 extends over 16 amino acids. Looked up from germline, CDR1 is SGHDT and CDR2 is YYEEEE. The full variable domain, completed using reference TRBV5-6 and TRBJ1-4, is DAGVTQSPTHLIKTRGQQVTLRCSPKSGHDTVSWYQQALGQGPQFIFQYYEEEERQRGNFPDRFSGHQFPNYSSELNVNALLLGDSALYLCASSWRVGPYNEKLFFGSGTQLSVL.

The chain links TRBV5-1 to TRBJ2-1; 10 bases agree with TRBD2. Trimming took 3 bases from V and 1 from J; bases not matched to a gene: 4. Germline lookup yields CDR1 SGHRS and CDR2 YFSETQ. The CDR3 is made up of 16 amino acids. This CDR3 is CASSSTSGMSYNEQFF. The CDR3 DNA is TGCGCCAGCAGCTCCACTAGCGGGATGTCCTACAATGAGCAGTTCTTC.